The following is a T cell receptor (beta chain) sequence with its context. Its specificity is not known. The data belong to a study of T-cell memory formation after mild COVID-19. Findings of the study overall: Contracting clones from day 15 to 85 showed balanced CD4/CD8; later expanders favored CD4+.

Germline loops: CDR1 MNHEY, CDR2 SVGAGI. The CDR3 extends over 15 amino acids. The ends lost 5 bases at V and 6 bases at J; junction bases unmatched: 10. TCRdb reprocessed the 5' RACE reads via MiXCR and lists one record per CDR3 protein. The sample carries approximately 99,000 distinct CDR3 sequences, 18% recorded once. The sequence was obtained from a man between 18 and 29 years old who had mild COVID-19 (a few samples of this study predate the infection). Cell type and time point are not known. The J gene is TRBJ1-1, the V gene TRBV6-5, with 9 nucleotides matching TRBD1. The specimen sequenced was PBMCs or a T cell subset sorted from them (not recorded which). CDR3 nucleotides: TGTGCCAGCAGTGAAGCCGGGACAGGGAGGGCTGAAGCTTTCTTT. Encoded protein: CASSEAGTGRAEAFF.